This T cell receptor (beta chain) was recorded in a study of molecular identifiers for immune sequencing clone quantification listed by TCRdb under 2018. At the level of the whole study: For a replicate experiment, the RNA from either approximately 20,000 or 100,000 naive CD8 T cells was divided into five aliquots, and four of those aliquots went on to sequencing. This methods study used CD8 T cells to benchmark TCR RNA copy counting and molecular-identifier clustering-based TCR repertoire sequencing (MIDCIRS).

From the cysteine through the phenylalanine, the CDR3 covers 13 amino acids. Of the read, only the CDR3 DNA is kept; its 39 bases are in frame from base 1. The trim is 6 bases for V and 3 bases for J, with a gap of 12 bases between the germline ends. This clonotype was detected ten times or more. Its antigen target is currently unknown. No base qualities exist here, and no much larger clone lies one base off it. Beyond this particular receptor, the publication reports: Highly expanded clone sizes could be underestimated because identical TCR molecules may share a barcode. Spiked-in Jurkat TCR RNA equivalent to a single cell was reported to be detectable even among approximately 1 million naive CD8 T cells. In CMV-specific effector cells, clones with more than 20 RNA copies accounted for over 97% of molecules, whereas in naive cells such clones accounted for under 1%. Modeling indicated around 3 TCR RNA copies recovered per cell, compared with about ten by digital PCR, which implies a capture efficiency of approximately 30%. Naive libraries contained spiked-in Jurkat TCR RNA (approximately ten copies' worth), which is not part of the donor repertoire. Without barcode sub-clustering, chimeric consensus sequences inflated TCR diversity; chimeras reached as high as 47%.

The receptor library was made with PCR. Reads for this sample came from an Illumina HiSeq 4000. Bulk TCR libraries were made following a previously described method, with the TCR primers given in Table S5. Purification of total RNA was performed with the Qiagen AllPrep DNA/RNA kit. Before analysis, reads from multiple sequencing runs of the same library were pooled. In the source study's methods: Reads were retained only if the reads had an exact TCR constant sequence, and the retained reads were trimmed to 150 nt and grouped according to their 12-nt molecular barcodes. Reads within each barcode group were sub-clustered using a 15% Levenshtein threshold, and quality-weighted consensus sequences were constructed for each RNA molecule. Non-functional sequences were discarded, and so were lower-count sequences lying one edit away from another sequence. Based on fitting two negative binomial distributions, any barcode sub-cluster with under 20% of the maximum read count was discarded. TCRdb reprocessed the public reads (quality trimming at Q25 with fastp, clone calling with MiXCR) and kept in-frame beta chains. Merged by CDR3 protein, the rows form single entries marked with the most common genes and DNA. TCRdb, not the original authors, processed these V and J calls. This sample comprises about 640,000 distinct CDR3 sequences, just under 20% of them detected only once. Roughly 0.85% of the sample is held by the ten biggest clonotypes.

Libraries of naive CD8 T cells were built from anywhere between roughly 18,000 and 1,000,000 sorted cells, with 10%, 30% or 50% of the purified RNA used. Naive CD8 T cells, defined as CD8+CD4-CCR7+CD45RA+, were FACS-sorted into RLT Plus buffer on a BD FACSAria II. Nine to eleven TCR copies' worth of Jurkat RNA were spiked into about 20,000-1,100,000 naive CD8 T cell samples to test detection sensitivity. CD8 T cells were enriched using RosetteSep CD8+ T Cell Enrichment Cocktail and Ficoll-Paque, and the enriched cells then underwent ACK red cell lysis. The rearranged chain carries TRBV12-3 or TRBV12-4 and TRBJ2-7; 6 matching bases give a weak D call of TRBD1. The receptor was derived from a human donor in good health. Some libraries in this study had Jurkat cell RNA spiked in. Sequencing was carried out using naive CD8+ T cells from blood, with Jurkat cell RNA spiked in. This specimen's cell subset or site label, per the study, means: FACS-sorted CD8+CD4-CCR7+CD45RA+ naive T cells. The CDR3: CASSWGQNYEQYF. The nucleotide sequence is given as TGTGCCAGCAGCTGGGGACAAAACTACGAGCAGTACTTC.